This T cell receptor beta chain was retrieved from a study of blood T cell repertoires in COVID-19. Study-level background: Specimens from acute and convalescent COVID-19 originated in the United States, Italy and Spain. From T cells, B-cell-depleted T cells, or PBMCs came the material, which was cDNA or gDNA.

Per the original methods: Researchers report that nucleated cell counts were estimated from reference gene primer amplification. Libraries were prepared by immunoSEQ multiplex PCR; TCRdb keeps only in-frame clonotypes and omits some of them. The DNA was the basis for D and trimming; V, J and clone size are from that table. This sample carries over 250,000 clones, 85% of them seen once, and the ten largest clones take about an eighth. In germline, CDR1 is LGHDT, CDR2 YNNKEL (reference sequence). Unmatched junction bases numbered 0, after V lost 4 bases and J lost 0 bases. The CDR3 loop spans 15 amino acids.

V and J are TRBV3-1 (or the pseudogene TRBV3-2) and TRBJ2-3, with 11 bases lining up with TRBD2. This sequence originates from a human donor in a cohort sampled during active COVID-19. Material: peripheral blood. CDR3 nucleotide sequence: TGTGCCAGCAGCCCTAGCGGGAGGAGCACAGATACGCAGTATTTT. This encodes CASSPSGRSTDTQYF.